The present T cell receptor (beta chain) was sequenced within a study of long-term antiretroviral therapy in people with HIV. Concerning this clone itself: The target antigen is unknown.

immunoSEQ v3.0 was run at survey level. The data were produced by immunoSEQ multiplex PCR, yet TCRdb's version contains in-frame clones alone and is incomplete. The data contain 20,000 to 30,000 clones, around 83% of them singletons. There were no participants with HIV treated outside the United States. The V and J ends lost 6 bases and 2 bases respectively, with 14 bases between them. CDR1 SGHDT and CDR2 YYEEEE come from the germline V gene. The CDR3 spans 14 residues. Study-wide points: HIV repertoires covered narrower CDR3 length ranges than controls did.

The material sequenced was unsorted PBMCs, taken 1.9 years after starting antiretroviral therapy. The receptor was isolated from a woman aged 25 to 39 with HIV. The genes are TRBV5-6 and TRBJ1-2; possibly TRBD1 for D (6 bases). CDR3 protein: CASIPGGANYGYTF. The CDR3 DNA is TGTGCCAGCATCCCCGGGGGGGCGAACTATGGCTACACCTTC. Looking up the rest from reference TRBV5-6 and TRBJ1-2 gives the full variable domain: DAGVTQSPTHLIKTRGQQVTLRCSPKSGHDTVSWYQQALGQGPQFIFQYYEEEERQRGNFPDRFSGHQFPNYSSELNVNALLLGDSALYLCASIPGGANYGYTFGSGTRLTVV.